A single sample is the source of the 18 T cell receptor beta chains below, sequenced in a study of blood T cells in healthy people across ages. Sample-barcoded 5' priming and a J-beta primer mix drove a second PCR of about 6 to 12 cycles. From the 5' RACE reads, TCRdb called clonotypes with MiXCR, one entry per CDR3 protein. The table shows over a million distinct CDR3 sequences, with 25% occurring only once. This same sample was also part of a study on T cells of mothers and their children.

Sample: blood. These receptors all stem from a girl aged 2 to 10 in good health.

This clonotype was picked up a small number of times. J is TRBJ2-2 and V is TRBV29-1; 10 bases align to TRBD2. The CDR3 is 15 amino acids. J lost 5 bases, V lost 7 bases, and 10 bases had no gene match. CDR1 is SQVTM and CDR2 is ANQGSEA in the germline V gene. CDR3 sequence reads: CSASGGGRQTGELFF. DNA for the CDR3: TGCAGCGCGAGCGGGGGGGGTCGTCAAACCGGGGAGCTGTTTTTT.

The chain links TRBV12-3 or TRBV12-4 to TRBJ2-1; tentatively, D is TRBD1 or TRBD2 (5 bases each). The V and J ends lost 6 bases and 7 bases respectively, with 13 bases between them. The CDR3 extends over 13 amino acids. CDR3 loop: CASRGDLSNEQFF. Here the CDR3 DNA reads TGTGCCAGCAGGGGGGACCTCTCGAATGAGCAGTTCTTC.

This chain connects TRBV29-1 to TRBJ2-4; no firm D call. V lost 2 bases and J 5 bases, leaving 4 bases between the germline ends. The CDR3 runs to 11 residues. Germline V gene lookup returns CDR1 SQVTM and CDR2 ANQGSEA. CDR3: CSVETENIQYF. The CDR3 region has the DNA TGCAGCGTTGAAACAGAAAACATTCAGTACTTC.

The table lists this clonotype with a few counts. The chain is built from TRBV11-2 and TRBJ1-2, with TRBD1 as a possible D gene (6 bases). The germline CDR1 and CDR2 sequences are SGHAT and FQNNGV. Deletions cut 6 bases from V and 8 bases from J, with 16 bases between. The CDR3 totals 13 residues. The CDR3 DNA sequence: TGTGCCAGCAGATCGACAGGAGCCCGGGGCTACACCTTC. It codes for CASRSTGARGYTF.

Only a few counts were recorded for this clonotype. The gene calls are TRBV29-1 and TRBJ2-5; 9 bases align to TRBD2. The J call may be faulty, since TRBJ2-1 better matches the DNA end. This CDR3 spans 15 amino acids. Germline CDR1 reads SQVTM; CDR2 reads ANQGSEA. CDR3 coding DNA: TGCAGCGTCTCGGGGGGGGTAGCGGGAGCAGGCGAGCAGTTCTTC. Protein: CSVSGGVAGAGEQFF.

This clonotype was counted a few times. The chain is built from TRBV6-5 and TRBJ1-4; D unresolved. The V end lost 7 bases, the J end lost 4 bases, and 16 bases lay between the germline ends. The CDR3 length is 15 residues. CDR1 and CDR2 (germline): MNHEY, SVGAGI. In DNA, the CDR3 is TGTGCCAGCACCCCCGGTGGAGGAAATAATGAAAAACTGTTTTTT. Amino acids: CASTPGGGNNEKLFF.

This clonotype occurred a few times. The chain has TRBV14 and TRBJ2-5; D remains unclear. V was clipped by 3 bases and J by 6 bases, with 8 bases between them. The CDR3 length is 12 residues. Germline lookup yields CDR1 SGHDN and CDR2 FVKESK. The CDR3 DNA sequence: TGTGCCAGCAGCCATCAAGGGAAGACCCAGTACTTC. It specifies CASSHQGKTQYF.

This clonotype was seen a handful of times. This rearrangement joins TRBV11-2 to TRBJ2-1, with D possibly called TRBD1 or TRBD2 (5 bases each). Per germline, CDR1 SGHAT and CDR2 FQNNGV. The CDR3 is made up of 15 amino acids. Trimming removed 4 bases from V and 0 bases from J, with 10 bases in between. CDR3 loop: CASSSWDRSYNEQFF. As DNA, the CDR3 is TGTGCCAGCAGCTCCTGGGACCGCTCCTACAATGAGCAGTTCTTC.

This chain joins TRBV19 and TRBJ1-1; a weak D match, TRBD1 (5 bases). Trimming cost V 3 bases and J 0 bases, with 8 bases left between them. In germline, CDR1 is LNHDA, CDR2 SQIVND (reference sequence). The CDR3 spans 14 residues. The CDR3 sequence is CASSIGTVNTEAFF. CDR3 bases: TGTGCCAGTAGTATTGGGACGGTGAACACTGAAGCTTTCTTT.

In this sample, this clonotype turned up a few times. The rearrangement links TRBV7-2 to TRBJ2-1, with 8 nucleotides matching TRBD1. The J call is doubtful: the DNA matches TRBJ2-7 better. Germline assignment: CDR1 SGHTA and CDR2 FQGNSA. CDR3 length: 15 residues. CDR3 protein: CASSLWTGLPHEQYF. Written as DNA, the CDR3 is TGTGCCAGCAGCTTGTGGACAGGGCTCCCCCACGAGCAGTACTTC.

This clonotype was observed a few times. The gene calls are TRBV7-2 and TRBJ1-4; D gene ambiguous. This CDR3 has 13 amino acids. Trimming took off 0 bases at V and 7 bases at J, with 6 bases between the two ends. Germline loops: CDR1 SGHTA, CDR2 FQGNSA. CDR3 protein: CASSLAPGEKLFF. The CDR3 DNA reads as TGTGCCAGCAGCTTAGCCCCCGGTGAAAAACTGTTTTTT.

This chain joins TRBV7-3 and TRBJ1-2; D may be TRBD1 (5 bases). The CDR3 length is 15 residues. The germline V gene encodes CDR1 SGHTA and CDR2 FQGTGA. V was shortened by 2 bases and J by 0 bases, with 10 bases between the two germline ends. This chain's CDR3 is CASSLEARANYGYTF. The CDR3 DNA reads as TGTGCCAGCAGCTTAGAGGCCAGGGCTAACTATGGCTACACCTTC.

This clonotype was seen a handful of times. The chain combines TRBV5-1 with TRBJ2-5; D may be TRBD2 (6 bases). The J call is doubtful: the DNA matches TRBJ2-7 better. The CDR3 sequence is 15 residues long. Germline CDR1 is SGHRS and CDR2 is YFSETQ. This CDR3 is CASSVSGTGGDEQYF. CDR3 DNA sequence: TGCGCCAGCAGCGTGTCCGGGACTGGGGGTGACGAGCAGTACTTC.

The V call is TRBV28, the J call TRBJ2-1; TRBD1 aligns across 7 bases. This CDR3 region has 14 residues. Germline lookup yields CDR1 MDHEN and CDR2 SYDVKM. With V trimmed by 7 bases and J by 2 bases, 5 bases remained unmatched. For the CDR3, the DNA is TGTGCCAGCACCGAACAGGGGACCTACAATGAGCAGTTCTTC. Its protein is CASTEQGTYNEQFF.

J is TRBJ1-2 and V is TRBV6-5; D possibly corresponds to TRBD1 (6 bases). The CDR3 is made up of 12 amino acids. From germline, CDR1 is MNHEY and CDR2 SVGAGI. The ends were cut back, 2 bases at V and 5 bases at J, with 6 bases in the middle. The CDR3 DNA follows: TGTGCCAGCAGTTACGGACAGTATGGCTACACCTTC. Amino acid sequence: CASSYGQYGYTF.

J is TRBJ2-1 and V is TRBV20-1, with 7 bases identical to TRBD2. This CDR3 region has 11 residues. The germline CDR1 and CDR2 sequences are DFQATT and SNEGSKA (reference sequence). After removal of 6 bases from V and 9 bases from J, the junction contained 5 bases not matched to a gene. The CDR3 here is CSATGGGEQFF. DNA for the CDR3: TGCAGTGCAACGGGCGGGGGTGAGCAGTTCTTC.

The chain couples TRBV20-1 to TRBJ2-3; D is uncertain. The CDR3 consists of 15 residues. Germline V gene sequence: CDR1 DFQATT, CDR2 SNEGSKA (reference sequence). Trimming took off 0 bases at V and 3 bases at J, with 13 bases between the two ends. The DNA of the CDR3 is TGCAGTGCTAGAGATATAGGCGACGGGACAGATACGCAGTATTTT. Its protein product is CSARDIGDGTDTQYF.

This sequence joins TRBV27 and TRBJ2-7; 14 bases align to TRBD2. V was pared by 4 bases and J by 2 bases, with 10 bases of the junction left unmatched. This CDR3 is built from 18 residues. Germline V lookup: CDR1 MNHEY, CDR2 SMNVEV (reference sequence). CDR3 bases: TGTGCCAGCAGTTCGGACAAAATGACTAGCGGGAGGGCCTACGAGCAGTACTTC. Its protein is CASSSDKMTSGRAYEQYF.